This is a list of T cell receptor beta chains from one sample in a study of OX40 agonist ivuxolimab in advanced cancers. Assay: immunoSEQ multiplex PCR; the TCRdb copy retains only in-frame clones and omits some. The table lists 98,000 or so clones, around 83% of them singletons, with roughly 1.5% in the top ten. The sample was CD4+ or CD8+ T cells sorted from blood, taken in a trial of the OX40 agonist ivuxolimab. Source of these receptors: an adult with an advanced solid tumor such as melanoma, head and neck, liver or kidney cancer. The CDR3 runs from the conserved cysteine through the conserved F or W. The D gene is left open where the match is weak. Size values are once, few and many counts, or a class for expanded clones, and some rows have none.

v_gene,d_gene,abundance,j_gene,CDR3nt,CDR3aa
TRBV5-6,TRBD1,NA,TRBJ2-7,TGTGCCAGCAGCCCGGACAGGCCCTACGAGCAGTACTTC,CASSPDRPYEQYF
TRBV11-3,NA,NA,TRBJ2-7,TGTGCCAGCAGCTTAGACGGGGAATCCGAGCAGTACTTC,CASSLDGESEQYF
TRBV18,TRBD1,NA,TRBJ2-5,TGTGCCAGCTCACCTTCGACAGGGTTCGAGACCCAGTACTTC,CASSPSTGFETQYF
TRBV7-9,NA,NA,TRBJ1-2,TGTGCCAGCAGCTTGAACAGGTTGAACTATGGCTACACCTTC,CASSLNRLNYGYTF
TRBV7-2,TRBD1,NA,TRBJ1-1,TGTGCCAGCAGCCCCAGGGGGGCTGTAGCTTTCTTT,CASSPRGAVAFF
TRBV5-1,NA,NA,TRBJ1-4,TGCGCCAGCAGTATCGCCGGGGGTCATGAAAAACTGTTTTTT,CASSIAGGHEKLFF
TRBV11-2,NA,NA,TRBJ1-2,TGTGCCAGCAGCTCCATCACTAACTATGGCTACACCTTC,CASSSITNYGYTF
TRBV2,NA,few,TRBJ2-7,TGTGCCAGCAGTCGGGACAAGACCTACGAGCAGTACTTC,CASSRDKTYEQYF
TRBV28,TRBD2,NA,TRBJ2-1,TGTGCCAGCAGGACATGGACTAGCGGGGGGGCGGCAAATGAGCAGTTCTTC,CASRTWTSGGAANEQFF
TRBV5-1,NA,NA,TRBJ2-1,TGCGCCAGCAGCACTGGAGCGGGCCAATACAATGAGCAGTTCTTC,CASSTGAGQYNEQFF
TRBV11-2,NA,NA,TRBJ2-7,TGTGCCAGCTGCCACGGGGGTCTTTCCTCCTACGAGCAGTACTTC,CASCHGGLSSYEQYF